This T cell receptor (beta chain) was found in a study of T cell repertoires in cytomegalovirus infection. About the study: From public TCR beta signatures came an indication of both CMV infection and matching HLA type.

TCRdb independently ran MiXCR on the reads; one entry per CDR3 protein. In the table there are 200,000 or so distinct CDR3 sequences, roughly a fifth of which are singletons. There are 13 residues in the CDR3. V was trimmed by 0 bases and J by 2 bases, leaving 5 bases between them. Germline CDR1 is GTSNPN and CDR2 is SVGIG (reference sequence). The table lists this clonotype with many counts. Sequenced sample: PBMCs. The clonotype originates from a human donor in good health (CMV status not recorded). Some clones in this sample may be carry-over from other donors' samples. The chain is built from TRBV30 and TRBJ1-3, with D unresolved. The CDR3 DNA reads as TGTGCCTGGAGTGTATCCACTGGAAACACCATATATTTT. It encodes CAWSVSTGNTIYF. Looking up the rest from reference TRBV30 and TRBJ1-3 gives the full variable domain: SQTIHQWPATLVQPVGSPLSLECTVEGTSNPNLYWYRQAAGRGLQLLFYSVGIGQISSEVPQNLSASRPQDRQFILSSKKLLLSDSGFYLCAWSVSTGNTIYFGEGSWLTVV.